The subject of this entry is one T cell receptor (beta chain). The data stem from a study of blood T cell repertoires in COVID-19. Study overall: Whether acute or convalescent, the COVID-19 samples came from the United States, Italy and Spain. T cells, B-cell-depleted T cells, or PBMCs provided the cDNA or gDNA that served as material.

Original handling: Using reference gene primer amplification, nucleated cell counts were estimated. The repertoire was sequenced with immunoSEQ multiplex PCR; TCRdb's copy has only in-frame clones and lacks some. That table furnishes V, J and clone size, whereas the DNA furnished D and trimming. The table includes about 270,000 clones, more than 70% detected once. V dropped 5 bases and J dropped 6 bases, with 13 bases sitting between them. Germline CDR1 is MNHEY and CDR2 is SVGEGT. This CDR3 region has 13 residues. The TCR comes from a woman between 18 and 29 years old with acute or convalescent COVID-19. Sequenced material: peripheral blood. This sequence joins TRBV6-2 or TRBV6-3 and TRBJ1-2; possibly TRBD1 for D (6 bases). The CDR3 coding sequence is TGTGCCAGCAGTCGACAGGCTCGAGATGGCTACACCTTC. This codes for CASSRQARDGYTF.